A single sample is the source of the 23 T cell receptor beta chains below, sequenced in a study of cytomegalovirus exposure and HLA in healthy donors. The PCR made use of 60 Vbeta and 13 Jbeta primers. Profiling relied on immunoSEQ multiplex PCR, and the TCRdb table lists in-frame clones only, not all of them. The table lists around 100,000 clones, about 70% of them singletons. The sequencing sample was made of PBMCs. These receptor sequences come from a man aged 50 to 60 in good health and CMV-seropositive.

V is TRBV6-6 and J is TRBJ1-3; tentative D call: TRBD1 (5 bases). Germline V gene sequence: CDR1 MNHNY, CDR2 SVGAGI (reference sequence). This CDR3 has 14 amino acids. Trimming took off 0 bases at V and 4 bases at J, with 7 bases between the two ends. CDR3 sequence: CASSYSTVGNTIYF. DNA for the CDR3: TGTGCCAGCAGTTACTCGACAGTAGGAAACACCATATATTTT.

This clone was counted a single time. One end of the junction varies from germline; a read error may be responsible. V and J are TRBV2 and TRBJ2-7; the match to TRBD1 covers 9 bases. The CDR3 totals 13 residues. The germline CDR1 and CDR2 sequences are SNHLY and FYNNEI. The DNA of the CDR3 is TGTGCCAGCACTGAAGACAGGGGGAAAGAGCAGTACTTC. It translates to CASTEDRGKEQYF.

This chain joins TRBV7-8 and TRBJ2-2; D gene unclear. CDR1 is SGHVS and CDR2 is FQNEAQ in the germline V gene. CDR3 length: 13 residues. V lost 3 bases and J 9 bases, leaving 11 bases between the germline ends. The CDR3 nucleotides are TGTGCCAGCAGCTTCGAAGCTCCAAGGGAGCTGTTTTTT. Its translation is CASSFEAPRELFF.

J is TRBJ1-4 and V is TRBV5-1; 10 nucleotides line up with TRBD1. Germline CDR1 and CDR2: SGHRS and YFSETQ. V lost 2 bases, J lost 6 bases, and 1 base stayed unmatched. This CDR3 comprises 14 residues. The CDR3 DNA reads TGCGCCAGCAGCTTCGGGACAGGGGATGAAAAACTGTTTTTT. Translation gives CASSFGTGDEKLFF.

The CDR3 region is CASSPRGQGAYEQYF. The CDR3 DNA reads TGTGCCAGTAGTCCCCGGGGACAGGGGGCCTACGAGCAGTACTTC. The genes are TRBV19 and TRBJ2-7; 11 bases map to TRBD1. Germline lookup yields CDR1 LNHDA and CDR2 SQIVND (reference sequence). The CDR3 is made up of 15 amino acids. The ends lost 5 bases at V and 2 bases at J; junction bases unmatched: 5.

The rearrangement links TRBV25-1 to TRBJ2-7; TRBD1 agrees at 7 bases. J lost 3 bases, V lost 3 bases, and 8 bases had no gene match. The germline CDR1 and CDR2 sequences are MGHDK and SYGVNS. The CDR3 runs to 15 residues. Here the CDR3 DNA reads TGTGCCAGCAGTGACGTTGACAGGGATCGCTACGAGCAGTACTTC. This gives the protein CASSDVDRDRYEQYF.

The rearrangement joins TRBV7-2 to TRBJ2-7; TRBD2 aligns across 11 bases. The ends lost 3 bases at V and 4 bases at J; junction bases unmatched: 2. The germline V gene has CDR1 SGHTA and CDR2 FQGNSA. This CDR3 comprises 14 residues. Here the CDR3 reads CASSFGTSGYEQYF. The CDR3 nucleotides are TGTGCCAGCAGCTTCGGGACTAGCGGATACGAGCAGTACTTC.

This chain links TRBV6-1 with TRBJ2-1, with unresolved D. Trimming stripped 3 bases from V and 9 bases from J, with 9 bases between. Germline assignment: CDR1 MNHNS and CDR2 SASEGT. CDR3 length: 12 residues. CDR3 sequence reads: CASSDRHTEQFF. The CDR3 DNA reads TGTGCCAGCAGTGACCGACATACTGAGCAGTTCTTC.

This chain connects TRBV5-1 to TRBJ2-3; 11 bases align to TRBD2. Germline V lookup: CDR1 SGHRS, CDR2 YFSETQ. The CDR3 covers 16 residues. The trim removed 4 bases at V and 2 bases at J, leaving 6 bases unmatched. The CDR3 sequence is CASSPGTSGYTDTQYF. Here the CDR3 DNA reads TGCGCCAGCAGCCCGGGGACTAGCGGCTACACAGATACGCAGTATTTT. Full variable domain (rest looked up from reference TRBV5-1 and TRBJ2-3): KAGVTQTPRYLIKTRGQQVTLSCSPISGHRSVSWYQQTPGQGLQFLFEYFSETQRNKGNFPGRFSGRQFSNSRSEMNVSTLELGDSALYLCASSPGTSGYTDTQYFGPGTRLTVL.

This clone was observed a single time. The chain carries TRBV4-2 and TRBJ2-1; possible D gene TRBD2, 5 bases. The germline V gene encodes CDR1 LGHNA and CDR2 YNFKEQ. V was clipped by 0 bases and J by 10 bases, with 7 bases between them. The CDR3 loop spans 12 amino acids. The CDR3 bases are TGTGCCAGCAGCCAAGAAGGCGGGGAGCAGTTCTTC. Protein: CASSQEGGEQFF.

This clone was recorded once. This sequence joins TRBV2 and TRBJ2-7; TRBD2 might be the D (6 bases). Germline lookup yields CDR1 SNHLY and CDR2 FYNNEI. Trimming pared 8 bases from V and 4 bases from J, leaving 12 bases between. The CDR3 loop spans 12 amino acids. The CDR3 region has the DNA TGTGCCAGCCGGGACTCCGGGTACGAGCAGTACTTC. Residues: CASRDSGYEQYF.

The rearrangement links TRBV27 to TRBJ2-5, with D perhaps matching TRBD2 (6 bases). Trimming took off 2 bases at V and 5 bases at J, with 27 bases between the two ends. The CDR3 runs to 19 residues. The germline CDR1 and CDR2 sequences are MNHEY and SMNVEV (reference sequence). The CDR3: CASSLRGAFVEGRRETQYF. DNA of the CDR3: TGTGCCAGCAGTTTAAGGGGCGCCTTTGTGGAGGGGCGCAGGGAGACCCAGTACTTC.

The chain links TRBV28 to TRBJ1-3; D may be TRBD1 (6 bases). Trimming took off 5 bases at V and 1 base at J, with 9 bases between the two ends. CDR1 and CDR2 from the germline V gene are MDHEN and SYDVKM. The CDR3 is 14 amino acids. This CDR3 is CASSTGRSGNTIYF. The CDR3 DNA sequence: TGTGCCAGCAGTACAGGGAGATCTGGAAACACCATATATTTT. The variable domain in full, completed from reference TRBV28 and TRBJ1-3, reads DVKVTQSSRYLVKRTGEKVFLECVQDMDHENMFWYRQDPGLGLRLIYFSYDVKMKEKGDIPEGYSVSREKKERFSLILESASTNQTSMYLCASSTGRSGNTIYFGEGSWLTVV.

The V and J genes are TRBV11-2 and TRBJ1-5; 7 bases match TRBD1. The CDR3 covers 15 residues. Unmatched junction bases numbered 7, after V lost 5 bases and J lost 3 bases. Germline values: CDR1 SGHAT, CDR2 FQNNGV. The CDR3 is CASSITGANNQPQHF. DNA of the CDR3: TGTGCCAGCAGCATAACAGGGGCTAACAATCAGCCCCAGCATTTT.

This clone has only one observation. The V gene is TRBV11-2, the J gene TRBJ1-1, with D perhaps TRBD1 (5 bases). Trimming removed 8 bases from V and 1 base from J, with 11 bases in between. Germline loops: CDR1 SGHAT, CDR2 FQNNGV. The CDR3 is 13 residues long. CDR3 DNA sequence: TGTGCCAGCGGCCAGGGCCGGAACACTGAAGCTTTCTTT. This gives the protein CASGQGRNTEAFF.

The CDR3 sequence is CASSAGRAAYEQYF. The CDR3 DNA follows: TGTGCCAGCAGCGCGGGCAGGGCAGCCTACGAGCAGTACTTC. This chain uses TRBV9 with TRBJ2-7; D perhaps matches TRBD1 (5 bases). Germline V lookup: CDR1 SGDLS, CDR2 YYNGEE. The CDR3 has 14 residues. V was cut by 3 bases and J by 2 bases, with 12 bases left in between.

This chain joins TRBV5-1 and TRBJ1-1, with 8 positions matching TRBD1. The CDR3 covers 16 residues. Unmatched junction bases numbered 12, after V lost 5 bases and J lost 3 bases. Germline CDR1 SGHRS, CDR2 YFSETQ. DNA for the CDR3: TGCGCCAGCAGTAGACAGGGGCAAATCGCCGACACTGAAGCTTTCTTT. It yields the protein CASSRQGQIADTEAFF. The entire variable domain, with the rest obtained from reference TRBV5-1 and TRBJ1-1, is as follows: KAGVTQTPRYLIKTRGQQVTLSCSPISGHRSVSWYQQTPGQGLQFLFEYFSETQRNKGNFPGRFSGRQFSNSRSEMNVSTLELGDSALYLCASSRQGQIADTEAFFGQGTRLTVV.

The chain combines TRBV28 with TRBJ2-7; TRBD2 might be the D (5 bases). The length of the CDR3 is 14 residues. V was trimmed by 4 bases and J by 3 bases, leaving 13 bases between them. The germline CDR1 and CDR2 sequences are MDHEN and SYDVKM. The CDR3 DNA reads TGTGCCAGCAGTTACCGGGGAGAAGGCTACGAGCAGTACTTC. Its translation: CASSYRGEGYEQYF.

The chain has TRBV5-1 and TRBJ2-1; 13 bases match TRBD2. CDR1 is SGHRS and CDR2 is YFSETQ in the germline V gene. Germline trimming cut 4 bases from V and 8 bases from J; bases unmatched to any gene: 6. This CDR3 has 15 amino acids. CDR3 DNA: TGCGCCAGCAGCGGACTAGCGGGAGTTGAGTATGAGCAGTTCTTC. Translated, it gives CASSGLAGVEYEQFF.

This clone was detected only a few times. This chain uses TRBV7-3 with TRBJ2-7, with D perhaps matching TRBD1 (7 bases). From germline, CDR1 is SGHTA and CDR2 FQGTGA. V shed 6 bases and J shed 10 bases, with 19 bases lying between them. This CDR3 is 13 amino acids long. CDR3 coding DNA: TGTGCCAGCAGTAGCAGGGCAGGGGGGAGTCAGTACTTC. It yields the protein CASSSRAGGSQYF. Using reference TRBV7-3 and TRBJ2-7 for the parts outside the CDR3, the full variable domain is GAGVSQTPSNKVTEKGKYVELRCDPISGHTALYWYRQSLGQGPEFLIYFQGTGAADDSGLPNDRFFAVRPEGSVSTLKIQRTERGDSAVYLCASSSRAGGSQYFGPGTRLTVT.

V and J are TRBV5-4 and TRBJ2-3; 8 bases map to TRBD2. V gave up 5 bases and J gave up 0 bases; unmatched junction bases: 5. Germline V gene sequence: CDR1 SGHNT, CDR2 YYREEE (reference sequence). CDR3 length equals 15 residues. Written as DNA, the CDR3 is TGTGCCAGCAGAGGGAGCGGGAGTAGCACAGATACGCAGTATTTT. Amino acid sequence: CASRGSGSSTDTQYF. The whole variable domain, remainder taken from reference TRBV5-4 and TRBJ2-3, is ETGVTQSPTHLIKTRGQQVTLRCSSQSGHNTVSWYQQALGQGPQFIFQYYREEENGRGNFPPRFSGLQFPNYSSELNVNALELDDSALYLCASRGSGSSTDTQYFGPGTRLTVL.

The CDR3 DNA reads TGTGCCAGCAGCACCCGACAGGGAAGTGGAAACACCATATATTTT. Its translation: CASSTRQGSGNTIYF. The gene calls are TRBV27 and TRBJ1-3, with 7 bases aligning to TRBD1. The V and J ends lost 6 bases and 3 bases, in that order; junction bases with no gene match: 8. This CDR3 contains 15 residues. Germline CDR1 reads MNHEY; CDR2 reads SMNVEV (reference sequence).

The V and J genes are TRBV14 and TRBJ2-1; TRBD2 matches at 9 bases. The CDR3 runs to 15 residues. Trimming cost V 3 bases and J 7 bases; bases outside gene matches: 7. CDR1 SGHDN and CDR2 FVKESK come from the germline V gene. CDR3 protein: CASSQLRGGGNEQFF. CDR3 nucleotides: TGTGCCAGCAGCCAGCTTCGCGGGGGGGGAAATGAGCAGTTCTTC.